What follows are 22 T cell receptor beta chains derived from one specimen sequenced in a study of blood T cells in healthy people across ages. It was with a sample-barcoded 5' primer and a J-beta primer mix that a second PCR of roughly 7 to 12 cycles was run. TCRdb recomputed calls from the 5' RACE reads with MiXCR, one row per CDR3 protein. The data show about 640,000 distinct CDR3 sequences, with under 70% seen just once and 30% to 45% held by the top ten. The sample comprised blood. Source of these receptors: a man aged 55-75 years in good health.

V is TRBV6-1 and J is TRBJ1-2; D ambiguous. The germline V gene has CDR1 MNHNS and CDR2 SASEGT. Trimming pared 1 base from V and 4 bases from J, leaving 10 bases between. There are 14 residues in the CDR3. For the CDR3, the DNA is TGTGCCAGCAGTGAAGTCCGGGCTAGCTATGGCTACACCTTC. Translation: CASSEVRASYGYTF.

The chain recombines TRBV12-3 or TRBV12-4 with TRBJ2-7; TRBD1 is a possible D gene (5 bases). V was cut by 8 bases and J by 2 bases, with 16 bases left in between. The CDR3 runs 14 residues. CDR3 sequence: CASRTAGRTYEQYF. CDR3 bases: TGTGCCAGCCGCACGGCAGGGCGGACCTACGAGCAGTACTTC.

The chain is built from TRBV12-3 or TRBV12-4 and TRBJ2-4; TRBD2 agrees at 9 bases. V was pared by 3 bases and J by 7 bases, with 10 bases of the junction left unmatched. The CDR3 length is 16 residues. CDR3 sequence (DNA): TGTGCCAGCAGTTTCGTAGCGGGGGTTCGCCCTAACATTCAGTACTTC. Translating gives CASSFVAGVRPNIQYF.

V gene TRBV25-1 combines with J gene TRBJ2-5; 7 bases line up with TRBD1. The germline gives CDR1 MGHDK, CDR2 SYGVNS. The CDR3 has 13 residues. Trimming at V came to 8 bases and at J to 4 bases, leaving 7 bases not matched to a gene. CDR3 coding DNA: TGTGCCAGCCAGACAGGGTGGGGAGAGACCCAGTACTTC. Amino acids: CASQTGWGETQYF.

This sequence joins TRBV20-1 and TRBJ2-1, with TRBD2 matching over 7 bases. V lost 3 bases, J lost 4 bases, and 9 bases stayed unmatched. This CDR3 is built from 15 residues. Per the germline V gene, CDR1 is DFQATT and CDR2 is SNEGSKA (reference sequence). CDR3 protein: CSARRSNGGYNEQFF. In DNA, the CDR3 is TGCAGTGCTAGGCGTTCCAACGGGGGGTACAATGAGCAGTTCTTC.

The rearrangement uses TRBV4-1 and TRBJ1-1; D is uncertain. V gave up 0 bases and J gave up 4 bases, with 6 bases separating them. CDR3 length equals 13 residues. The germline V gene has CDR1 MGHRA and CDR2 YSYEKL. CDR3 residues: CASSQDVGTEAFF. For the CDR3, the DNA is TGCGCCAGCAGCCAAGATGTGGGCACTGAAGCTTTCTTT.

This chain connects TRBV7-2 to TRBJ2-1, with 7 positions matching TRBD2. After removal of 5 bases from V and 10 bases from J, the junction contained 11 bases not matched to a gene. This CDR3 comprises 14 residues. In germline, CDR1 is SGHTA, CDR2 FQGNSA. DNA for the CDR3: TGTGCCAGCAGCCGAGGACTAGTGGGAGGCGAGCAGTTCTTC. Its protein product is CASSRGLVGGEQFF.

This sequence joins TRBV5-1 and TRBJ2-5, with 12 bases fitting TRBD2. The germline gives CDR1 SGHRS, CDR2 YFSETQ. Trimming removed 4 bases from V and 4 bases from J; junction bases left unmatched: 8. The CDR3 consists of 16 residues. The CDR3 loop is CASSPRTSGVGETQYF. In DNA form, the CDR3 reads TGCGCCAGCAGCCCCCGGACTAGCGGGGTGGGAGAGACCCAGTACTTC.

This clonotype showed up just a few times. The chain couples TRBV14 to TRBJ1-5; D gene ambiguous. CDR1 is SGHDN and CDR2 is FVKESK in the germline V gene. With 3 bases removed from V and 5 bases from J, the gap between germline ends came to 17 bases. This CDR3 has 16 residues. CDR3 DNA sequence: TGTGCCAGCAGCCACCTGCGCCAGTTTGGTGATCAGCCCCAGCATTTT. Its translation: CASSHLRQFGDQPQHF. The whole variable domain, remainder taken from reference TRBV14 and TRBJ1-5, is EAGVTQFPSHSVIEKGQTVTLRCDPISGHDNLYWYRRVMGKEIKFLLHFVKESKQDESGMPNNRFLAERTGGTYSTLKVQPAELEDSGVYFCASSHLRQFGDQPQHFGDGTRLSIL.

V and J are TRBV6-2 or TRBV6-3 and TRBJ2-3; no reliable D call. The CDR3 runs to 14 residues. Trimming took off 6 bases at V and 4 bases at J, with 14 bases between the two ends. CDR1 is MNHEY, CDR2 SVGEGT, per germline. CDR3 DNA: TGTGCCAGCAGCTATCGGACCGACCCAGATACGCAGTATTTT. Its protein product is CASSYRTDPDTQYF.

On this clonotype itself: One end of the junction is discordant with germline, which a read error may explain. The chain combines TRBV3-1 with TRBJ2-5, with TRBD2 identical over 10 bases. The CDR3 spans 15 residues. Germline assignment: CDR1 LGHDT and CDR2 YNNKEL (reference sequence). In DNA, the CDR3 is TGTGCCAGCAACCAAGATTCCAGCGGGGGGGACACCCAGTACTTC. As protein: CASNQDSSGGDTQYF.

The table lists this clonotype with a few counts. This chain uses TRBV10-3 with TRBJ2-1; the match to TRBD1 covers 8 bases. Germline CDR1 is ENHRY and CDR2 is SYGVKD. Germline trimming cut 6 bases from V and 2 bases from J; bases unmatched to any gene: 6. CDR3 length equals 15 residues. CDR3: CAIRDGQGPYNEQFF. The CDR3 DNA reads as TGTGCCATCAGAGATGGACAGGGACCCTACAATGAGCAGTTCTTC.

The chain combines TRBV5-6 with TRBJ2-1; a weak D match, TRBD2 (5 bases). Near its end, the DNA agrees better with TRBJ2-7, so the J call may be wrong. Germline V gene data show CDR1 as SGHDT and CDR2 as YYEEEE. The CDR3 length is 14 residues. DNA for the CDR3: TGTGCCAGCAGCCTCCCGGGAAGATACAATGAGCAGTACTTC. This translates into CASSLPGRYNEQYF.

The V and J genes are TRBV29-1 and TRBJ2-6; D gene uncertain. Germline lookup yields CDR1 SQVTM and CDR2 ANQGSEA. The CDR3 totals 12 residues. Trimming removed 7 bases from V and 8 bases from J, with 12 bases in between. CDR3 in DNA: TGCAGCGCAACACAGTCTTCCAACGTCCTGACTTTC. It yields the protein CSATQSSNVLTF.

This rearrangement joins TRBV18 to TRBJ2-3; D is ambiguous. V lost 3 bases and J lost 4, with 8 bases in between. This CDR3 spans 13 amino acids. The V gene's germline CDR1 is KGHSH and CDR2 LQKENI. Written as DNA, the CDR3 is TGTGCCAGCTCACCGCCGACCGCAGATACGCAGTATTTT. As protein: CASSPPTADTQYF.

The chain is built from TRBV7-2 and TRBJ1-2; unclear D gene. V was trimmed by 5 bases and J by 3 bases, leaving 13 bases between them. The CDR3 consists of 14 residues. Germline lookup yields CDR1 SGHTA and CDR2 FQGNSA. The CDR3, as DNA: TGTGCCAGCAGCAGTAGAGGCCAAGACTATGGCTACACCTTC. Protein: CASSSRGQDYGYTF.

V gene TRBV28 combines with J gene TRBJ1-6, with D possibly being TRBD1 (5 bases). Germline V gene data show CDR1 as MDHEN and CDR2 as SYDVKM. CDR3 length: 11 amino acids. V lost 7 bases to trimming and J lost 14 bases, with 12 bases between them. DNA of the CDR3: TGTGCCAGCAACAGCCTCAGGGCCCTCCACTTT. Protein sequence: CASNSLRALHF. The full variable domain, its missing parts supplied by reference TRBV28 and TRBJ1-6, is DVKVTQSSRYLVKRTGEKVFLECVQDMDHENMFWYRQDPGLGLRLIYFSYDVKMKEKGDIPEGYSVSREKKERFSLILESASTNQTSMYLCASNSLRALHFGNGTRLTVT.

The chain carries TRBV29-1 and TRBJ2-5; 10 positions match TRBD2. The ends lost 4 bases at V and 4 bases at J; junction bases unmatched: 9. Per germline, CDR1 SQVTM and CDR2 ANQGSEA. The CDR3 spans 15 residues. The CDR3 sequence is CSVGGAGGPLETQYF. CDR3 sequence (DNA): TGCAGCGTTGGAGGAGCGGGGGGGCCTTTAGAGACCCAGTACTTC. Together with reference TRBV29-1 and TRBJ2-5, the CDR3 gives the full variable domain: SAVISQKPSRDICQRGTSLTIQCQVDSQVTMMFWYRQQPGQSLTLIATANQGSEATYESGFVIDKFPISRPNLTFSTLTVSNMSPEDSSIYLCSVGGAGGPLETQYFGPGTRLLVL.

The chain is built from TRBV10-3 and TRBJ2-5; TRBD1 aligns across 7 bases. Unmatched junction bases numbered 5, after V lost 3 bases and J lost 1 base. The CDR3 totals 15 residues. Germline V CDR1 and CDR2: ENHRY, SYGVKD. The CDR3 loop reads CAISEDTGVQETQYF. For the CDR3, the DNA is TGTGCCATCAGTGAAGATACAGGGGTCCAAGAGACCCAGTACTTC.

The gene calls are TRBV6-6 and TRBJ1-6, with no clear D. This CDR3 is 10 amino acids long. V shed 9 bases and J shed 8 bases, with 5 bases lying between them. Germline lookup yields CDR1 MNHNY and CDR2 SVGAGI (reference sequence). In DNA, the CDR3 is TGTGCCAGGGGCGATTCACCCCTCCACTTT. The encoded protein is CARGDSPLHF.

The V and J genes are TRBV6-2 or TRBV6-3 and TRBJ1-5; no clear D. Trimming cost V 4 bases and J 0 bases, with 7 bases left between them. CDR1 and CDR2 (germline): MNHEY, SVGEGT. This CDR3 region has 14 residues. DNA of the CDR3: TGTGCCAGCAGTTTACGGTATAGCAATCAGCCCCAGCATTTT. Its translation is CASSLRYSNQPQHF.

V is TRBV5-1 and J is TRBJ2-5; a weak D match, TRBD1 (6 bases). This CDR3 is 15 amino acids long. Trimming took off 4 bases at V and 0 bases at J, with 13 bases between the two ends. Looked up from germline, CDR1 is SGHRS and CDR2 is YFSETQ. CDR3 DNA: TGCGCCAGCAGCCAACTACAGGGACACCAAGAGACCCAGTACTTC. It yields the protein CASSQLQGHQETQYF.